This entry concerns a single T cell receptor (beta chain). This clonotype has a count of ten or more. It has no much larger one-base neighbor in the sample; base qualities were not kept. TCR cDNA was synthesized by 5'RACE template switching, through which a universal primer site and unique molecular identifiers were introduced. Priming of cDNA synthesis was performed from both the TCR alpha and TCR beta constant segments. Libraries were amplified in two PCR steps, with sample barcodes and sequencing adapters added in the second step. Sequencing of the libraries was done on either Illumina HiSeq 2500 (2x100 bp) or NovaSeq (2x150 bp). The paper's processing steps were these. Demultiplexing of reads and collapsing into UMI consensus sequences were performed with MIGEC, and V(D)J alignment was carried out with MiXCR. Clonotypes responding to the vaccine were identified with edgeR on replicate PBMC samples, with the criteria of FDR below 0.01 and a log2 fold change above 5 up to day 15. CD4 or CD8 identity was assigned to each bulk clonotype according to whether the clonotype was present at higher abundance in the sequenced CD4 repertoire or the sequenced CD8 repertoire. Clonotype frequencies in memory subsets were weighted by FACS-sorted cell numbers to estimate each clone's distribution across memory phenotypes. TCRdb's own reprocessing of the public reads used fastp at Q25 and MiXCR and kept productive beta chains. Rows are unified per CDR3 protein, each entry keeping the most common DNA and genes. TCRdb, not the authors, supplied the V and J calls. The sample has over 35,000 distinct CDR3 sequences on record, more than 6% of them singletons. The ten largest clones add up to 10% of the sample.

The intended sense of this specimen's treatment or condition label: live attenuated yellow fever vaccine strain. A standard Ficoll-Paque protocol was used to isolate PBMCs from peripheral blood. RNA from sorted memory subsets was extracted with the RNeasy Micro Kit. This entry is derived from a study of T cells after yellow fever vaccination (dated by TCRdb to between 2019 and 2020). In terms of the full investigation: Staining for CD3, CD45RA, CCR7 and CD95 was used to sort memory subsets (EM, EMRA, CM and Tscm) on a BD FACS Aria III. The SMART-Seq v4 Ultra Low Input RNA kit was used to prepare libraries from fractions with low cell numbers. To follow T-cell clones before and after primary and booster YFV17D yellow fever vaccination, bulk TCR alpha and beta repertoires were sequenced over time. Two healthy male donors made up the cohort, one aged 18 to 29 years and the other aged 30 to 40 years. Blood samples were taken at several timepoints before and after primary and secondary immunization, and bulk PBMC replicates and cell subsets were isolated. Sorting of memory subsets took place on days 0, 15 and 45 and at 18 months after primary vaccination, as well as on days 0, 15 and 45 after the 30-year booster.

From the cysteine up to the phenylalanine, the CDR3 has a length of 13 residues. The only DNA kept is the CDR3, 39 bases in frame from the first base. V is reduced by 4 bases and J by 5 bases, leaving a spacing of 11 bases between them. Via the germline V gene, CDR1 is SGHVS and CDR2 FQNEAQ. Overall study outcomes, separate from this receptor: In the sorted memory subsets on day 0, nearly all vaccine-responding clonotypes were below the level of detection. Because only a couple of donors were included in the study, the extent to which the findings can be generalized is limited. After the booster, most clones that had expanded after primary vaccination were detected again (approximately 96% of CD4 and 70% to 90% of CD8), suggesting broad maintenance of memory. Compared with the primary T-cell response, the secondary T-cell response was faster but weaker, reaching its peak on day 5 rather than on day 15. A small share of clonotypes was detected in both CD4 and CD8 compartments, with the overlap likely arising from convergent recombination. Because abundant contaminating clonotypes from the bulk population could be contained in FACS-sorted repertoires, computational filtering was required.

The chain is encoded by TRBV7-8 joined to TRBJ1-1; no D gene can be assigned with confidence. The receptor was derived from a man between 25 and 39 years old who received the YFV17D yellow fever vaccine. The sample in question was PBMCs, either bulk or a sorted T-cell subset (CD4+, CD8+, memory, or dextramer-sorted; not recorded which), obtained 45 days after the yellow fever booster vaccination. The CDR3 region reads CASSSIQGTEAFF. The nucleotides are TGTGCCAGCAGCTCGATTCAAGGTACTGAAGCTTTCTTT. Outside the CDR3, residues come from the reference TRBV7-8 and TRBJ1-1 proteins, so the full variable domain is: GAGVSQSPRYKVAKRGQDVALRCDPISGHVSLFWYQQALGQGPEFLTYFQNEAQLDKSGLPSDRFFAERPEGSVSTLKIQRTQQEDSAVYLCASSSIQGTEAFFGQGTRLTVV.